A single TCR beta chain is shown here with its context. A much larger clone lies a single base off, so this may be a read error. The CDR3 consists of 15 residues. Germline V gene data show CDR1 as DFQATT and CDR2 as SNEGSKA (reference sequence). V lost 6 bases and J lost 5; bases outside the gene matches: 12. The authors prepared the TCRbeta library with unique molecular identifiers. TCRdb reprocessed the PCR reads via MiXCR and lists one record per CDR3 protein. The table shows 150,000 to 250,000 distinct CDR3 sequences, with about 6% occurring only once. The sample belongs to a study of T-cell reconstitution after alpha-beta-depleted transplantation in children.

The clonotype was recovered from a girl under two years old with combined immunodeficiency, due to receive a stem cell transplant. The specimen was PBMCs, collected before TCRalphabeta/CD19-depleted stem cell transplant. This rearrangement joins TRBV20-1 to TRBJ2-7, with TRBD2 identical over 11 bases. Written as DNA, the CDR3 is TGCAGTGCGATAGAACTAGCGGGAGTTGTCAACGAGCAGTACTTC. Amino acids: CSAIELAGVVNEQYF.